The T cell receptor (beta chain) described here comes from a study of graft-versus-host responses after intestinal transplantation (TCRdb year 2021). Regarding the research as a whole: The transplants that recipients received were multivisceral, liver-intestinal, or isolated intestinal. Anti-thymocyte globulin induction was given to all recipients, followed by maintenance tacrolimus and steroids for two to four years. Bulk TCR-beta CDR3 sequencing was used to track graft-versus-host and host-versus-graft alloreactive T cell clones in the graft, circulation and bone marrow after intestinal transplantation. Alloreactive clones were identified by sequencing pre-transplant mixed lymphocyte reaction products and comparing them with unstimulated pre-transplant donor and recipient T cells. The cohort enrolled under 25 intestinal transplant recipients including one retransplant, and 3 patients lacking pretransplant specimens were excluded. A peak of at least 4% donor T cells among recipient peripheral blood mononuclear cells was the definition used for donor T cell macrochimerism. Rather than going through the commercial service, samples from a few later patients were sequenced in-house on an Illumina MiSeq and processed with MiXCR.

Broader findings and caveats from the paper: Conclusions were limited by the relatively low number and heterogeneity of intestinal transplant patients. Early after transplant, peak levels of circulating GvH clones were associated with declines in HvG clones. In patients with donor T cell macrochimerism, the allografts had high GvH to HvG T cell clonal ratios. GvH clones were detected in recipient bone marrow, and some of these GvH clones were observed earlier in ileal mucosa or blood, consistent with an intestinal mucosal origin.

Libraries were prepared through the immunoSEQ multiplex PCR assay. Adaptive Biotechnologies carried out high-throughput TCR-beta CDR3 sequencing of genomic DNA for most patients. In the source study's methods: TCR sequencing data for some 19 patients were retrieved from Adaptive's ImmunoSEQ software; a few other patients were processed with MiXCR and VDJtools. CDR3 nucleotide sequences shared between donor and recipient were removed because the origin of such sequences could not be assigned. Alloreactive clones required at least 2-fold expansion over unstimulated cells and minimum CFSE-low frequency of 0.002% (template counts) or 0.001% (read counts). Clones were considered mappable if detected in sequenced pre-transplant spleen, lymph node, or MLR CFSE-low populations of the donor or recipient. Cumulative frequency of alloreactive clones was calculated as a percentage of all sequences weighted by copy number. TCRdb retrieved this table from immuneACCESS and kept in-frame rearrangements only. Not all clones are present; in checked studies, unresolved V genes account for under half, and no reason is known for the remainder. That table is the source of V, J and clone size, and D and trimming were worked out from the DNA. Within this sample are 45,000 to 55,000 clones, with 85% to 95% of them counted one time only. The ten largest clones take up 4.5% to 7.5% of the sample.

As to this clone: Its cognate antigen has yet to be identified. Base-call qualities are not available, and no considerably larger clone is one nucleotide away.

Blood samples were collected up to 4 times in the first month after transplant and then at least monthly when available. As encoded in the germline V gene, CDR1 is SGHRS while CDR2 is YFSETQ. The CDR3 runs 12 residues from the cysteine to the phenylalanine. Just the 36-base CDR3 DNA is kept, in frame starting at base 1. V and J lose 4 bases and 2 bases, and a span of 5 bases separates them. The sequence was obtained from a human patient who received an intestinal transplant, so some T cells may come from the graft donor. The sequences come from PBMCs, collected around 27 months after a first intestinal transplant, on the day of a second. The chain is made from TRBV5-1 and TRBJ2-3; no D gene call is confident. This receptor has the CDR3 CASSTHTDTQYF. The nucleotide sequence reads as follows: TGCGCCAGCAGCACCCACACAGATACGCAGTATTTT.